This T cell receptor (beta chain) stems from a study of shared clonotypes between healthy human individuals. Authors' data handling: From ImmunoSEQ came sequences covering only the junction and carrying no quality scores, so filtering differed. Libraries were prepared by immunoSEQ multiplex PCR; TCRdb keeps only in-frame clonotypes and omits some of them. For V, J and clone size, that table is used; D and trimming come from the DNA. The sample yields 2,100,000 or so clones, around 95% seen once. CDR1 LNHDA and CDR2 SQIVND come from the germline V gene (reference sequence). V shed 4 bases and J shed 4 bases, with 4 bases lying between them. This CDR3 is built from 11 residues.

The clonotype comes from a man aged 18 to 29 in good health. The gene calls are TRBV19 and TRBJ1-2; D is unclear. What was sequenced was naive CD4+ T cells sorted from blood. Described subset: CD45RA+ positively selected. The CDR3 DNA is TGTGCCAGTAGTACGACCTATGGCTACACCTTC. Translated, it gives CASSTTYGYTF.